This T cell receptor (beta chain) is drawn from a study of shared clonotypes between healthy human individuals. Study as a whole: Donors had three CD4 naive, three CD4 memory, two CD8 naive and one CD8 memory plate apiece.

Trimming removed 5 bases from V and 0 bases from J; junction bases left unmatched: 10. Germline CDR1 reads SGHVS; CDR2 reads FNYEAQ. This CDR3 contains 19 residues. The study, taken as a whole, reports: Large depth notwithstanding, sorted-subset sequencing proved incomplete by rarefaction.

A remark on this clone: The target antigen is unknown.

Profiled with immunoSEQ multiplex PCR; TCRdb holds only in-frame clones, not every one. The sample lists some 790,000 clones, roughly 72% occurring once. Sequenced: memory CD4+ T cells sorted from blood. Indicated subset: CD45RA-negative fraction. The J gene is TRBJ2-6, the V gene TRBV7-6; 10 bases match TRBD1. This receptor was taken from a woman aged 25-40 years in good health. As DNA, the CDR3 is TGTGCCAGCAGCCCCCGCGGGACAGGGGACGCCTCTGGGGCCAACGTCCTGACTTTC. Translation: CASSPRGTGDASGANVLTF.